What follows are 25 T cell receptor beta chains derived from one specimen sequenced in a study of metastatic and nonmetastatic thyroid tumors. TCRdb called clones again from the PCR reads with MiXCR. The sample holds approximately 25,000 clones; more than 14% are singletons and the top ten take 15% to 19%. Ahead of thyroid surgery, no patient had received treatment of any kind. Material for sequencing was blood. Every receptor here comes from a male donor with papillary thyroid cancer or a benign thyroid nodule (not recorded which). Some clones in this sample may be carry-over from other donors' samples.

This clone was recorded at least ten times. The V and J genes are TRBV7-6 and TRBJ2-7; D may correspond to TRBD1 or TRBD2 (6 bases each). Germline V lookup: CDR1 SGHVS, CDR2 FNYEAQ. The length of the CDR3 is 15 residues. V lost 5 bases and J 2 bases, leaving 16 bases between the germline ends. The CDR3 DNA is TGTGCCAGCAGCGCCAGGGTGGGGGGCCCCTACGAGCAGTACTTC. Encoded protein: CASSARVGGPYEQYF.

This clone rates as medium-sized (0.01 to 0.1%). The chain joins TRBV5-1 to TRBJ2-1; TRBD2 matches 8 bases. The V gene end was trimmed by 0 bases and the J gene end by 3 bases; junction bases not matched to a gene: 11. CDR3 size: 18 residues. Germline CDR1 reads SGHRS; CDR2 reads YFSETQ. The CDR3 protein is CASSLAGGGPTYYNEQFF. The CDR3 bases are TGCGCCAGCAGCTTGGCCGGGGGGGGCCCCACATACTACAATGAGCAGTTCTTC.

This clone has at least ten counts. The chain is built from TRBV2 and TRBJ1-5; D uncertain. V lost 10 bases, J lost 4 bases, and 14 bases lay in between. The CDR3 is 13 residues long. Germline loops: CDR1 SNHLY, CDR2 FYNNEI. The CDR3 DNA reads TGTGCCACTCGATTAGGGCTAAATCAGCCCCAGCATTTT. This gives the protein CATRLGLNQPQHF. The variable domain in full, completed from reference TRBV2 and TRBJ1-5, reads EPEVTQTPSHQVTQMGQEVILRCVPISNHLYFYWYRQILGQKVEFLVSFYNNEISEKSEIFDDQFSVERPDGSNFTLKIRSTKLEDSAMYFCATRLGLNQPQHFGDGTRLSIL.

By proportion, this clone is medium-sized (0.01 to 0.1%). Other DNA sequences in the sample encode the same CDR3. This chain links TRBV13 with TRBJ2-5; 8 nucleotides agree with TRBD1. The CDR3 covers 15 residues. Trimming removed 5 bases from V and 4 bases from J; junction bases left unmatched: 9. Germline lookup yields CDR1 PRHDT and CDR2 FYEKMQ (reference sequence). This chain's CDR3 is CASSVTGGGGETQYF. CDR3 in DNA: TGTGCCAGCAGCGTAACAGGGGGTGGTGGAGAGACCCAGTACTTC.

CDR3 in amino acids: CSAKTEPTGELFF. In DNA form, the CDR3 reads TGCAGCGCTAAGACAGAACCCACCGGGGAGCTGTTTTTT. The chain carries TRBV29-1 and TRBJ2-2; maybe TRBD1 (5 bases). Trimming stripped 7 bases from V and 4 bases from J, with 13 bases between. Germline V gene sequence: CDR1 SQVTM, CDR2 ANQGSEA. This CDR3 spans 13 amino acids.

The chain recombines TRBV11-2 with TRBJ1-1; no firm D call. The CDR3 is 13 amino acids. Looked up from germline, CDR1 is SGHAT and CDR2 is FQNNGV. The V end was cut by 0 bases, the J end by 8 bases, with 10 bases between. CDR3 amino acids: CASSLDPYKEAFF. CDR3 DNA: TGTGCCAGCAGCTTAGACCCGTACAAGGAAGCTTTCTTT. Using reference TRBV11-2 and TRBJ1-1 for the parts outside the CDR3, the full variable domain is EAGVAQSPRYKIIEKRQSVAFWCNPISGHATLYWYQQILGQGPKLLIQFQNNGVVDDSQLPKDRFSAERLKGVDSTLKIQPAKLEDSAVYLCASSLDPYKEAFFGQGTRLTVV.

This clone has only a few counts. V gene TRBV6-2 or TRBV6-3 combines with J gene TRBJ2-7; the D call may be TRBD1 or TRBD2 (6 bases each). The length of the CDR3 is 16 residues. Trimming stripped 2 bases from V and 2 bases from J, with 16 bases between. The germline CDR1 and CDR2 sequences are MNHEY and SVGEGT. The DNA for the CDR3 is TGTGCCAGCAGTTACGGTTTGACGGGGGCGGCCTACGAGCAGTACTTC. The encoded protein is CASSYGLTGAAYEQYF.

Ten or more counts support this clone. This sequence may be a read error, since a much larger clone differs from it by one base. The V and J genes are TRBV11-3 and TRBJ2-2; TRBD2 aligns across 10 bases. The CDR3 is 15 residues long. The germline V gene encodes CDR1 SGHNT and CDR2 YENEEA. CDR3 nucleotide sequence: TGTGCCAGCAGGCCCGGGACTAGCGTTACCGTGGAGCTGTTTTTT. This codes for CASRPGTSVTVELFF.

On this clone: One end of the junction varies from germline; a read error may be responsible. The chain uses TRBV14 and TRBJ2-6; D ambiguous. This CDR3 spans 15 amino acids. Germline CDR1 is SGHDN and CDR2 is FVKESK. The CDR3 bases are TGTGCCAGCAGCCGGTCGGTGTCTGGTGCCAACGTCCTGACTTTC. Its protein is CASSRSVSGANVLTF.

To note about this clone: At one end the junction does not follow the germline gene, possibly because of a read error. V is TRBV5-4 and J is TRBJ2-7; 12 bases are shared with TRBD2. The CDR3 spans 12 residues. The germline V gene has CDR1 SGHNT and CDR2 YYREEE (reference sequence). The CDR3 DNA follows: TGTGCCAGCAGCCCCACTAGCGGGGGGCTCATATTC. Protein sequence: CASSPTSGGLIF.

This clone was seen at least ten times. The chain combines TRBV27 with TRBJ2-5; D perhaps matches TRBD2 (5 bases). V was trimmed by 3 bases and J by 5 bases, leaving 16 bases between them. This CDR3 region has 15 residues. Looked up from germline, CDR1 is MNHEY and CDR2 is SMNVEV (reference sequence). CDR3 coding DNA: TGTGCCAGCAGTTTTTTCGGAGGCGTTCGGGAGACCCAGTACTTC. Translation gives CASSFFGGVRETQYF.

This clone was found many times. The chain links TRBV7-3 to TRBJ2-2; D is ambiguous. This CDR3 comprises 14 residues. Trimming removed 1 base from V and 4 bases from J, with 7 bases in between. Per the germline V gene, CDR1 is SGHTA and CDR2 is FQGTGA. The CDR3 bases are TGTGCCAGCAGCTTAATGAGGCTCACCGGGGAGCTGTTTTTT. It translates to CASSLMRLTGELFF.

This clone was found a few times. A clone one base away is much larger, so this may be a read error. The chain is built from TRBV29-1 and TRBJ2-7; D unresolved. Germline V gives CDR1 SQVTM, CDR2 ANQGSEA. Trimming removed 5 bases from V and 8 bases from J, with 10 bases in between. The CDR3 has 10 residues. CDR3: CSVTEDQQYF. In DNA, the CDR3 is TGCAGCGTTACCGAGGACCAGCAGTACTTC.

This clone was counted many times. One base away lies a much larger clone, so this may be a sequencing read error. This chain uses TRBV3-1 with TRBJ2-2, with a possible D match to TRBD1 (6 bases). The germline V gene has CDR1 LGHDT and CDR2 YNNKEL (reference sequence). This CDR3 has 15 residues. The CDR3: CASTERGKNTGEPFF. In DNA form, the CDR3 reads TGTGCCAGCACCGAAAGGGGGAAGAACACCGGGGAGCCGTTTTTT.

Regarding this clone: Compared with germline, one end of the junction differs, possibly owing to a read error. The CDR3 DNA is TGTGCCAGCATCTTAGTGGTAGAGCAGTTCTTC. Encoded protein: CASILVVEQFF. The chain carries TRBV7-3 and TRBJ2-1; D unresolved. Germline lookup yields CDR1 SGHTA and CDR2 FQGTGA. The CDR3 loop spans 11 amino acids.

Many counts were recorded for this clone. The rearrangement uses TRBV7-8 and TRBJ1-1, with unresolved D. The germline gives CDR1 SGHVS, CDR2 FQNEAQ. V lost 2 bases to trimming and J lost 4 bases, with 2 bases between them. There are 11 residues in the CDR3. CDR3 region: CASSLSTEAFF. The CDR3 DNA follows: TGTGCCAGCAGCTTATCCACTGAAGCTTTCTTT.

The V call is TRBV11-2, the J call TRBJ2-2; 9 bases are a match to TRBD2. Germline trimming cut 5 bases from V and 11 bases from J; bases unmatched to any gene: 15. The CDR3 totals 16 residues. Germline V gene lookup returns CDR1 SGHAT and CDR2 FQNNGV. The DNA of the CDR3 is TGTGCCAGCAGCCCCCGAGTGCGGGGGGGCGGCGGCGAGCTGTTTTTT. Residues: CASSPRVRGGGGELFF.

The sample holds a few counts of this clone. This may come from a read error, since a much larger clone is one base off. This sequence joins TRBV25-1 and TRBJ2-3; D is uncertain. The CDR3 has 12 amino acids. Per germline, CDR1 MGHDK and CDR2 SYGVNS. The CDR3 region has the DNA TGTGCCAGCCATGCCGACACATATACGCAGTATTTT. Protein sequence: CASHADTYTQYF.

This clone was counted at least ten times. The chain uses TRBV27 and TRBJ2-7, with 10 bases that match TRBD2. Germline V gives CDR1 MNHEY, CDR2 SMNVEV (reference sequence). The V segment lost 2 bases and the J segment 6 bases; nucleotides outside the gene matches: 4. This CDR3 region has 14 residues. The CDR3 protein is CASSLLRTSGEQYF. CDR3 nucleotide sequence: TGTGCCAGCAGTTTACTACGGACTAGCGGCGAGCAGTACTTC.

Many counts were recorded for this clone. The genes are TRBV12-3 or TRBV12-4 and TRBJ2-5; maybe TRBD1 (5 bases). Between the trimmed V and J ends, which lost 3 bases and 2 bases, there was a span of 7 bases. The CDR3 extends over 13 amino acids. The CDR3: CASSFDRQETQYF. CDR3 sequence (DNA): TGTGCCAGCAGTTTCGACAGACAAGAGACCCAGTACTTC.

V usage is TRBV5-4 and J usage is TRBJ2-1; 8 bases fit TRBD2. The V gene's germline CDR1 is SGHNT and CDR2 YYREEE (reference sequence). CDR3 length: 15 amino acids. Unmatched junction bases numbered 4, after V lost 3 bases and J lost 2 bases. The CDR3 here is CASSSRGGPYNEQFF. The CDR3 coding sequence is TGTGCCAGCAGCTCACGGGGGGGTCCCTACAATGAGCAGTTCTTC.

There are many counts of this clone. V usage is TRBV6-1 and J usage is TRBJ2-7; D is possibly TRBD2 (6 bases). Trimming pared 7 bases from V and 3 bases from J, leaving 7 bases between. The CDR3 extends over 11 amino acids. Germline V CDR1 and CDR2: MNHNS, SASEGT. The CDR3 nucleotides are TGTGCCAGCACCGGGAGCTACGAGCAGTACTTC. Encoded protein: CASTGSYEQYF.

By sample fraction, this clone is medium-sized. The J gene is TRBJ2-7, the V gene TRBV12-3 or TRBV12-4, with TRBD1 matching 8 bases. V shed 7 bases and J 5 bases; nucleotides not matched to a gene: 13. The CDR3 spans 15 residues. CDR3: CASKDFGQGSDEQYF. The CDR3 DNA sequence: TGTGCCAGCAAAGACTTTGGACAGGGCAGCGACGAGCAGTACTTC.

This clone is judged medium-sized. This rearrangement joins TRBV5-1 to TRBJ2-7; 8 nucleotides agree with TRBD1. The CDR3 covers 14 residues. From germline, CDR1 is SGHRS and CDR2 YFSETQ. J lost 2 bases, V lost 0 bases, and 1 base had no gene match. CDR3 in amino acids: CASSLGTGPYEQYF. CDR3 coding DNA: TGCGCCAGCAGCTTGGGGACAGGGCCCTACGAGCAGTACTTC.

This clone occurred many times. The chain recombines TRBV6-4 with TRBJ1-2; D is undetermined. V was trimmed by 5 bases and J by 8 bases, leaving 18 bases between them. CDR1 is MRHNA and CDR2 is SNTAGT in the germline V gene. The CDR3 totals 14 residues. The CDR3 DNA is TGTGCCAGCAGTAAAGAAACAGCCCAAGGGGGCTACACCTTC. It translates to CASSKETAQGGYTF.